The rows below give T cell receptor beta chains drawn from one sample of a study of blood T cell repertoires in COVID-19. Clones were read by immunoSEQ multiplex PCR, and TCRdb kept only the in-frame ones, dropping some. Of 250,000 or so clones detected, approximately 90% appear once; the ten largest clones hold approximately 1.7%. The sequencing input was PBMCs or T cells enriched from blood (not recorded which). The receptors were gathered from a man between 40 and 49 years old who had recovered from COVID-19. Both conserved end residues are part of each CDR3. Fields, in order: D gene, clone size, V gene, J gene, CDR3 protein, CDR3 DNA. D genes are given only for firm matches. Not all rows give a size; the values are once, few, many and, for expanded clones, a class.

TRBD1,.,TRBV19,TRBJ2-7,CASSWTGNEQYF,TGTGCCAGTAGTTGGACAGGGAACGAGCAGTACTTC
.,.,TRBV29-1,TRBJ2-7,CSVSRDESSEQYF,TGCAGCGTTAGCCGGGATGAATCGAGCGAGCAGTACTTC
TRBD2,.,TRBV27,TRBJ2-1,CASSPTRLAGIYNEQFF,TGTGCCAGCAGCCCGACCAGACTAGCGGGGATCTACAATGAGCAGTTCTTC
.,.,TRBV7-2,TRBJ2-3,CASSFTGAADTQYF,TGTGCCAGTAGCTTCACGGGAGCGGCAGATACGCAGTATTTT
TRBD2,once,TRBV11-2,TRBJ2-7,CASSRGERHEQYF,TGTGCCAGCAGCCGGGGGGAGCGACACGAGCAGTACTTC
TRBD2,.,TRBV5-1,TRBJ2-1,CASSLSLAGVFNEQFF,TGCGCCAGCAGCCTCAGCCTAGCGGGAGTGTTCAATGAGCAGTTCTTC
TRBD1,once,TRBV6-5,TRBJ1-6,CASSFDHRGPNSPLHF,TGTGCCAGCAGTTTCGACCACAGGGGGCCAAATTCACCCCTCCACTTT
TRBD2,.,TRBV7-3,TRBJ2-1,CASSQGLAVYNEQFF,TGTGCCAGCAGCCAAGGACTAGCTGTCTACAATGAGCAGTTCTTC
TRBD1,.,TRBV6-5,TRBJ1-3,CASSWAEGAGNTIYF,TGTGCCAGCAGTTGGGCAGAGGGGGCGGGAAACACCATATATTTT
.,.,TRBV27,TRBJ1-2,CATKRILAGSYGYTF,TGTGCCACAAAGCGGATCCTAGCGGGGAGCTATGGCTACACCTTC
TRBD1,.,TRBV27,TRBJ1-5,CASSPGTGAAGSNQPQHF,TGTGCCAGCAGTCCCGGGACAGGGGCCGCGGGCAGCAATCAGCCCCAGCATTTT
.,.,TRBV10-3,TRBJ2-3,CATLAASTDTQYF,TGTGCCACCCTAGCAGCGAGCACAGATACGCAGTATTTT
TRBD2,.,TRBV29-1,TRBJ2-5,CSGGTSGSVETQYF,TGCAGCGGCGGGACTAGCGGATCTGTAGAGACCCAGTACTTC
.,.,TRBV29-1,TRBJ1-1,CSVQVVGGTEAFF,TGCAGCGTCCAGGTGGTAGGGGGCACTGAAGCTTTCTTT
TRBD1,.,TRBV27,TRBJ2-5,CASSFRQGRYGGETQYF,TGTGCCAGCAGTTTCCGACAGGGGAGATATGGGGGAGAGACCCAGTACTTC
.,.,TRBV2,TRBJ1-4,CATRQATTNEKLFF,TGTGCCACCAGACAGGCTACAACTAATGAAAAACTGTTTTTT
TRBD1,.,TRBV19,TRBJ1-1,CASFHRFSGQGRTEAFF,TGTGCCTCCTTCCACCGGTTCTCGGGACAGGGGCGAACTGAAGCTTTCTTT
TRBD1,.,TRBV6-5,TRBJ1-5,CASSEGQGVDQPQHF,TGTGCCAGCAGCGAGGGACAGGGGGTAGATCAGCCCCAGCATTTT
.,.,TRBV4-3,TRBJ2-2,CASSQLRGDTGELFF,TGCGCCAGCAGCCAACTACGCGGGGATACCGGGGAGCTGTTTTTT
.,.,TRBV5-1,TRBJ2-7,CASKTINGDEQYF,TGCGCCAGCAAGACAATAAACGGTGACGAGCAGTACTTC
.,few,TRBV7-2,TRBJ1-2,CASSLGGTPANYGYTF,TGTGCCAGCAGCCTGGGAGGGACCCCAGCTAACTATGGCTACACCTTC
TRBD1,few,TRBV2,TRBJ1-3,CASSEVRGRSGNTIYF,TGTGCCAGCAGTGAGGTCAGGGGGAGGTCTGGAAACACCATATATTTT